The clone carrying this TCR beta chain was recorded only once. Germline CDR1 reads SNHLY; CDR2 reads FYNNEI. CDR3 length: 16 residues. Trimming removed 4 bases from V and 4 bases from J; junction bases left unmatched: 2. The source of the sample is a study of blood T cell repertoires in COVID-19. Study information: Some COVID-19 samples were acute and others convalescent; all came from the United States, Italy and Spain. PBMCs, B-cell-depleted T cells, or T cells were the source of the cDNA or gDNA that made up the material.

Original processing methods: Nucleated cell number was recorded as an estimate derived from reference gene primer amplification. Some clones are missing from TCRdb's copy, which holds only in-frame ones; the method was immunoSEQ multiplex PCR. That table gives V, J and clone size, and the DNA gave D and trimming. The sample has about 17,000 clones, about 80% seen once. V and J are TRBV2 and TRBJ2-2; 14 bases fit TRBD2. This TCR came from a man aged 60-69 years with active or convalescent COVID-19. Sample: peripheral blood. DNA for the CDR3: TGTGCCAGCAGTGGACTAGCGGGAGGGGGCACCGGGGAGCTGTTTTTT. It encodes CASSGLAGGGTGELFF. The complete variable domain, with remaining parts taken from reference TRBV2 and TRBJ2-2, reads EPEVTQTPSHQVTQMGQEVILRCVPISNHLYFYWYRQILGQKVEFLVSFYNNEISEKSEIFDDQFSVERPDGSNFTLKIRSTKLEDSAMYFCASSGLAGGGTGELFFGEGSRLTVL.